The T cell receptor beta chain described here comes from a study of radiotherapy plus CTLA-4 blockade in lung cancer. Study results and limitations: Radiotherapy with ipilimumab was followed by blood expansion of tumor-derived clones.

On this clone itself: Its antigen is not known.

V dropped 5 bases and J dropped 1 base, with 9 bases sitting between them. Germline V gives CDR1 SGHRS, CDR2 YFSETQ. CDR3 length equals 13 residues. Focal radiation plus CTLA-4 blockade with ipilimumab was administered to patients who had chemo-refractory metastatic non-small-cell lung cancer. TCRdb keeps only in-frame clones here, not all; method: immunoSEQ multiplex PCR. The sample shows about 68,000 clones, around 79% of them seen only once. The chain is built from TRBV5-1 and TRBJ1-1; D remains unclear. This clonotype originated in a human donor with non-small cell lung cancer who had a complete response to radiotherapy plus ipilimumab. Sequencing used peripheral blood, obtained from a patient treated with radiotherapy plus ipilimumab. The CDR3 here is CASSPATNTEAFF. Written as DNA, the CDR3 is TGCGCCAGCAGTCCCGCGACGAACACTGAAGCTTTCTTT.